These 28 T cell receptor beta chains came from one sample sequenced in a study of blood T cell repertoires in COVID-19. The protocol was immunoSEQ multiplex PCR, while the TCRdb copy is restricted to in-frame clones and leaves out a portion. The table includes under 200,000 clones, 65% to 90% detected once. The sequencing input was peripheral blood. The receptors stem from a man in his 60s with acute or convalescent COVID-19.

The CDR3 here is CASSPIAGGWGEQFF. CDR3 nucleotide sequence: TGTGCCAGCAGTCCTATAGCGGGAGGCTGGGGGGAGCAGTTCTTC. J is TRBJ2-1 and V is TRBV27; 10 nucleotides agree with TRBD2. The CDR3 totals 15 residues. V lost 5 bases and J lost 10; bases outside the gene matches: 11. The germline gives CDR1 MNHEY, CDR2 SMNVEV (reference sequence).

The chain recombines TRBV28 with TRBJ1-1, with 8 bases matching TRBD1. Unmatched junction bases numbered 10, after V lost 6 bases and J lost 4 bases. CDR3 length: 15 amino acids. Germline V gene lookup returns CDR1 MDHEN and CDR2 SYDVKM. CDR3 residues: CASRPADRVITEAFF. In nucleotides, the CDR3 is TGTGCCAGCAGACCTGCGGACAGGGTGATCACTGAAGCTTTCTTT.

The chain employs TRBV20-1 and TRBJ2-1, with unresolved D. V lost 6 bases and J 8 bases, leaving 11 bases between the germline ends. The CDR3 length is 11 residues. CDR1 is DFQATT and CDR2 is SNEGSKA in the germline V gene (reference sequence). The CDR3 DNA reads TGCAGTGCCGATAGAGGCTATGAGCAGTTCTTC. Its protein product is CSADRGYEQFF.

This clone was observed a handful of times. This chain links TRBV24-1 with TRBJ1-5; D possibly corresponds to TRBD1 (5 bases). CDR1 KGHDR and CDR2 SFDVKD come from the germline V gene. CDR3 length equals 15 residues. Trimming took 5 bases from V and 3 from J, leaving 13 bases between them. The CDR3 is CATSARGADNQPQHF. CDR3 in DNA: TGTGCCACCAGTGCACGCGGGGCAGACAATCAGCCCCAGCATTTT.

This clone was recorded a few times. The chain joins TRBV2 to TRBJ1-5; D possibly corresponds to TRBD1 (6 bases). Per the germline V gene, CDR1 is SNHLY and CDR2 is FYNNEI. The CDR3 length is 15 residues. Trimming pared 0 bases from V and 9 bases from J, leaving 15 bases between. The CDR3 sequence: CASSEAGGLNMPQHF. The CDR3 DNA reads TGTGCCAGCAGTGAAGCGGGGGGGCTGAATATGCCCCAGCATTTT.

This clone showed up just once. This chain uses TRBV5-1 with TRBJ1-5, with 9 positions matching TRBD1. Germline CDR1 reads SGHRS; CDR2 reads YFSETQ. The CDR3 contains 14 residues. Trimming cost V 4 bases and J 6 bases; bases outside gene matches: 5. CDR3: CASSPGQGIQPQHF. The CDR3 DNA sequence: TGCGCCAGCAGCCCGGGACAGGGCATTCAGCCCCAGCATTTT.

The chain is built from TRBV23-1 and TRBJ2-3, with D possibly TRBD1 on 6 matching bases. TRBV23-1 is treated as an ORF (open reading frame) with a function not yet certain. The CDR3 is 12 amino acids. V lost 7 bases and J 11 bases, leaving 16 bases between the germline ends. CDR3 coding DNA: TGCGCCAGCACCCACGGCAGGGGAAGGCAGTATTTT. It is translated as CASTHGRGRQYF.

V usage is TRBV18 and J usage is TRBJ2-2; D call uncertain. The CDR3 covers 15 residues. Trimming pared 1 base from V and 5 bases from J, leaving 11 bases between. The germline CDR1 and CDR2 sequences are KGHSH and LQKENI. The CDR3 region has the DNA TGTGCCAGCTCACCACAGCGCAGCATTACCGGGGAGCTGTTTTTT. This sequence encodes CASSPQRSITGELFF.

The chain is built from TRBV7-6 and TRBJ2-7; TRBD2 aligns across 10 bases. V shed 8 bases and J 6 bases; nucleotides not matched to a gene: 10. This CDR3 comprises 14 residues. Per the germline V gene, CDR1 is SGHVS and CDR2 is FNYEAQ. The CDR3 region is CASLASGSRGEQYF. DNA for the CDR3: TGTGCCAGCTTGGCTAGCGGGAGTAGGGGCGAGCAGTACTTC.

The DNA of the CDR3 is TGTGCCAGCAGCTTAAGCGGCCACACAGATACGCAGTATTTT. Translation gives CASSLSGHTDTQYF. The chain combines TRBV7-7 with TRBJ2-3; tentatively, D is TRBD2 (5 bases). CDR3 length: 14 amino acids. Germline V lookup: CDR1 SSHAT, CDR2 FNYEAQ (reference sequence). Trimming pared 2 bases from V and 2 bases from J, leaving 8 bases between. The full variable domain, in which reference TRBV7-7 and TRBJ2-3 provide the parts outside the CDR3, is GAGVSQSPRYKVTKRGQDVTLRCDPISSHATLYWYQQALGQGPEFLTYFNYEAQPDKSGLPSDRFSAERPEGSISTLTIQRTEQRDSAMYRCASSLSGHTDTQYFGPGTRLTVL.

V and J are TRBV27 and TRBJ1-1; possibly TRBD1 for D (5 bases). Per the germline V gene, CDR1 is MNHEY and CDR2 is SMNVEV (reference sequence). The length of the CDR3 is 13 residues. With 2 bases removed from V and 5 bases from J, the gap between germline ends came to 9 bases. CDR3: CASSLKGWTEAFF. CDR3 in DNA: TGTGCCAGCAGTTTAAAGGGGTGGACTGAAGCTTTCTTT.

The CDR3 reads CASSLRPTTGLANYGYTF. In nucleotides, the CDR3 is TGTGCCAGCAGCTTACGTCCGACGACGGGACTAGCTAACTATGGCTACACCTTC. The rearrangement links TRBV7-3 to TRBJ1-2, with D possibly being TRBD1 (5 bases). There are 18 residues in the CDR3. In germline, CDR1 is SGHTA, CDR2 FQGTGA. Trimming removed 2 bases at V and 0 bases at J, with 19 bases between. The variable domain in full, completed from reference TRBV7-3 and TRBJ1-2, reads GAGVSQTPSNKVTEKGKYVELRCDPISGHTALYWYRQSLGQGPEFLIYFQGTGAADDSGLPNDRFFAVRPEGSVSTLKIQRTERGDSAVYLCASSLRPTTGLANYGYTFGSGTRLTVV.

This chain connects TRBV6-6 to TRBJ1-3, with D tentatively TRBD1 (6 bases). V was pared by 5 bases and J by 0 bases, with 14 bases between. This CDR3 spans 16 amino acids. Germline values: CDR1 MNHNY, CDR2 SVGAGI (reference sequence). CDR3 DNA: TGTGCCAGCAGTGCCTTAGGACAGCGCTCTGGAAACACCATATATTTT. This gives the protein CASSALGQRSGNTIYF.

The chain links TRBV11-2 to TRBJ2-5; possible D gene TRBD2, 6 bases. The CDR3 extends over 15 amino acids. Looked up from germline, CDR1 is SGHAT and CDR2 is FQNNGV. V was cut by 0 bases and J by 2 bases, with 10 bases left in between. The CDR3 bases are TGTGCCAGCAGCTTAGATCACGGGGGTCAAGAGACCCAGTACTTC. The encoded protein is CASSLDHGGQETQYF.

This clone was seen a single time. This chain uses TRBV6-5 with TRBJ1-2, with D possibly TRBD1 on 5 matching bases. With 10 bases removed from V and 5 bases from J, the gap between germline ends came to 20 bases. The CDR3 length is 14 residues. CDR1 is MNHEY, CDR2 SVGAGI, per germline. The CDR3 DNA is TGTGCCAACGCCCCTTCGGGGGTGGTTTATGGCTACACCTTC. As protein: CANAPSGVVYGYTF.

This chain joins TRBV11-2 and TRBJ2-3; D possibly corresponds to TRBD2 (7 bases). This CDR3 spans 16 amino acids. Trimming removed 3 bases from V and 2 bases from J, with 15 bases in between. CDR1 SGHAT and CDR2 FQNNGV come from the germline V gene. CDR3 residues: CASSLGASGITDTQYF. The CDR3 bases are TGTGCCAGCAGCTTGGGGGCTAGCGGAATCACAGATACGCAGTATTTT.

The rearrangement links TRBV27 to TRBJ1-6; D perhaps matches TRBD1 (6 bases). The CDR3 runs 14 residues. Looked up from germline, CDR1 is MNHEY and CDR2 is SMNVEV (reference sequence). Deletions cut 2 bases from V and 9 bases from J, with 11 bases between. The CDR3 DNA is TGTGCCAGCAGTTTAAGGTCAGGGGTTTCACCCCTCCACTTT. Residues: CASSLRSGVSPLHF.

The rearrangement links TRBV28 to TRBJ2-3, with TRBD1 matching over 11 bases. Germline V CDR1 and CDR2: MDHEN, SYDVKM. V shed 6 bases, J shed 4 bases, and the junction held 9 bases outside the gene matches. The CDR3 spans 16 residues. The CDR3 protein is CASSLPGQGAADTQYF. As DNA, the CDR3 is TGTGCCAGCAGCCTACCTGGACAGGGGGCCGCAGATACGCAGTATTTT.

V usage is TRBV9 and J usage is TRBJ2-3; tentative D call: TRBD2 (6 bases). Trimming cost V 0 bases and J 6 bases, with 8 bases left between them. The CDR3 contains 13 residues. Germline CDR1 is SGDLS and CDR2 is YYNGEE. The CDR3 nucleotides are TGTGCCAGCAGCGTAGCTGGAGGGGATACGCAGTATTTT. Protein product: CASSVAGGDTQYF.

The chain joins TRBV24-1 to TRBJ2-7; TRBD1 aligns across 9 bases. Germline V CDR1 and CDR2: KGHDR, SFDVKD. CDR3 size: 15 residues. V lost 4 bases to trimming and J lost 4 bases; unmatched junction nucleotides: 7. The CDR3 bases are TGTGCCACCAGTGACTCCGGGACAGGGAGGTACGAGCAGTACTTC. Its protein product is CATSDSGTGRYEQYF.

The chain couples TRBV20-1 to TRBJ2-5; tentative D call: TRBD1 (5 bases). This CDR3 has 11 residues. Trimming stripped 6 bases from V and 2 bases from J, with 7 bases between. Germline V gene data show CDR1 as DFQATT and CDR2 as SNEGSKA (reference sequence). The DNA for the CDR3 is TGCAGTGCGAGACAGCAAGAGACCCAGTACTTC. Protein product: CSARQQETQYF.

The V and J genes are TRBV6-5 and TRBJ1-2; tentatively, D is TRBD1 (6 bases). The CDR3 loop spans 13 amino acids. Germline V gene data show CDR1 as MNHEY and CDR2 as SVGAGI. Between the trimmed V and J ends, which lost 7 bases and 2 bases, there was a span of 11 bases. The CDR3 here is CASNVDRNYGYTF. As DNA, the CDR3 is TGTGCCAGCAACGTCGACAGGAACTATGGCTACACCTTC.

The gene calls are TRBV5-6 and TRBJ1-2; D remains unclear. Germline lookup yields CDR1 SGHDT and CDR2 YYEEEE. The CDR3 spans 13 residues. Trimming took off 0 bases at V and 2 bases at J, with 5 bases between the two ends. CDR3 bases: TGTGCCAGCAGCTTGGGGGAGAACTATGGCTACACCTTC. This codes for CASSLGENYGYTF.

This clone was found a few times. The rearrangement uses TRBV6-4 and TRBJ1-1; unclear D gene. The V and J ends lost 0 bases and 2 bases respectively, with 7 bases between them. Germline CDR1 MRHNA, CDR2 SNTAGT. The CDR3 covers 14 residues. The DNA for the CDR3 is TGTGCCAGCAGTGACTCGCCGGGTAACACTGAAGCTTTCTTT. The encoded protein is CASSDSPGNTEAFF.

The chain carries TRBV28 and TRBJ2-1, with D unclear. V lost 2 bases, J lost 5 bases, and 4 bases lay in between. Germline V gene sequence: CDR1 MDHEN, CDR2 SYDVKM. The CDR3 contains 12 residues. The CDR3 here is CASSLAHNEQFF. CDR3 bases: TGTGCCAGCAGTTTAGCGCACAATGAGCAGTTCTTC.

The CDR3 is CATSGDTNQPQHF. DNA for the CDR3: TGTGCCACCAGCGGGGACACTAATCAGCCCCAGCATTTT. The V and J genes are TRBV15 and TRBJ1-5; TRBD1 is a possible D gene (6 bases). CDR3 length equals 13 residues. Deletions cut 5 bases from V and 4 bases from J, with 9 bases between. The germline gives CDR1 LNHNV, CDR2 YYDKDF (reference sequence).

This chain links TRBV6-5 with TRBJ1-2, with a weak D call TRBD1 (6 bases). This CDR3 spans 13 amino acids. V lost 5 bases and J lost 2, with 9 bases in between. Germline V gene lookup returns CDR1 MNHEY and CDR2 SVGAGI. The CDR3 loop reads CASSRDRNYGYTF. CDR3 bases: TGTGCCAGCAGTAGAGACAGGAACTATGGCTACACCTTC.

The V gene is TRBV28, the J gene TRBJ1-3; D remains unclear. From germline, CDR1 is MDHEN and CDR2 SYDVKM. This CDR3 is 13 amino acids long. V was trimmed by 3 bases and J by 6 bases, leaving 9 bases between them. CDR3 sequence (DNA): TGTGCCAGCAGTTTGGTTCAGGAAAACACCATATATTTT. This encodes CASSLVQENTIYF.